Below are 28 T cell receptor beta chains sequenced from a single sample in a study of T cells in Graves' hyperthyroidism and ophthalmopathy. RNA transcripts were the template for amplifying TCR beta CDR3 regions. The HTBI primer set was used in a first-round RT-PCR of the TCR CDR3. MiXCR was run by TCRdb on the multiplex PCR reads, yielding one entry per CDR3 protein. The top ten hold roughly 8.3% of the sample, which has about 840,000 distinct CDR3 sequences, around 39% seen once. The specimen was blood. These receptors came from a man aged 18 to 29 with Graves' hyperthyroidism.

This clonotype came up a few times. V usage is TRBV14 and J usage is TRBJ2-7; D uncertain. From germline, CDR1 is SGHDN and CDR2 FVKESK. This CDR3 is built from 11 residues. Trimming pared 4 bases from V and 5 bases from J, leaving 6 bases between. The CDR3 DNA follows: TGTGCCAGCAGCCGGGCTAACGAGCAGTACTTC. Translating it yields CASSRANEQYF.

This chain uses TRBV20-1 with TRBJ2-2, with a possible D match to TRBD1 (7 bases). The ends were cut back, 4 bases at V and 4 bases at J, with 13 bases in the middle. There are 14 residues in the CDR3. CDR1 is DFQATT, CDR2 SNEGSKA, per germline (reference sequence). In nucleotides, the CDR3 is TGCAGTGCTAAGGAGGGGGCGACCACCGGGGAGCTGTTTTTT. Amino acid sequence: CSAKEGATTGELFF.

Comment on this clonotype: A much bigger clone sits one base away, suggesting this may be a read error. The chain is built from TRBV19 and TRBJ1-1; D not resolved. This CDR3 contains 14 residues. Looked up from germline, CDR1 is LNHDA and CDR2 is SQIVND (reference sequence). With 5 bases removed from V and 3 bases from J, the gap between germline ends came to 13 bases. The CDR3, as DNA: TGTGCCAGTAGTCCCCTTCGGGTGGACACTGAAGCTTTCTTT. Its translation: CASSPLRVDTEAFF. The full variable domain, with the rest looked up from reference TRBV19 and TRBJ1-1, is DGGITQSPKYLFRKEGQNVTLSCEQNLNHDAMYWYRQDPGQGLRLIYYSQIVNDFQKGDIAEGYSVSREKKESFPLTVTSAQKNPTAFYLCASSPLRVDTEAFFGQGTRLTVV.

V and J are TRBV7-9 and TRBJ2-2, with TRBD2 identical over 7 bases. CDR1 is SEHNR and CDR2 is FQNEAQ in the germline V gene (reference sequence). CDR3 length: 18 residues. With V trimmed by 1 base and J by 2 bases, 10 bases remained unmatched. The CDR3 here is CASSLEKLTGLNTGELFF. CDR3 coding DNA: TGTGCCAGCAGCTTAGAGAAGCTGACGGGACTAAACACCGGGGAGCTGTTTTTT.

This clonotype was seen more than once but under ten times. The rearrangement joins TRBV20-1 to TRBJ1-1; D remains unclear. V lost 3 bases and J 5 bases, leaving 13 bases between the germline ends. This CDR3 spans 13 amino acids. Germline V gene sequence: CDR1 DFQATT, CDR2 SNEGSKA (reference sequence). The CDR3 loop reads CSASRHTGTEAFF. The CDR3 DNA reads TGCAGTGCTAGTAGGCATACGGGGACTGAAGCTTTCTTT.

This clonotype was seen ten or more times. The chain combines TRBV24-1 with TRBJ2-5; either TRBD1 or TRBD2 may fit D (6 bases each). The CDR3 totals 15 residues. The V end was cut by 4 bases, the J end by 1 base, with 12 bases between. In germline, CDR1 is KGHDR, CDR2 SFDVKD. The CDR3 protein is CATSDRGGGQETQYF. CDR3 DNA sequence: TGTGCCACCAGTGACAGGGGAGGAGGCCAAGAGACCCAGTACTTC.

In its sample, this clonotype was seen a few times. The chain uses TRBV7-2 and TRBJ2-2, with 9 bases matching TRBD1. Germline V gene data show CDR1 as SGHTA and CDR2 as FQGNSA. Trimming took 8 bases from V and 5 from J; bases not matched to a gene: 3. This CDR3 is built from 13 residues. The CDR3 loop reads CASGTGLTGELFF. CDR3 in DNA: TGTGCCAGCGGGACAGGGTTGACCGGGGAGCTGTTTTTT.

There are many counts of this clonotype. The V gene is TRBV7-2, the J gene TRBJ2-7, with D possibly matching TRBD2 (5 bases). The CDR3 extends over 12 amino acids. Germline CDR1 is SGHTA and CDR2 is FQGNSA. Trimming shortened V by 4 bases and J by 4 bases, and 8 bases separated the two germline ends. The CDR3 bases are TGTGCCAGCAGCTCACCGGGGTACGAGCAGTACTTC. Protein sequence: CASSSPGYEQYF. The full variable domain, completed using reference TRBV7-2 and TRBJ2-7, is GAGVSQSPSNKVTEKGKDVELRCDPISGHTALYWYRQSLGQGLEFLIYFQGNSAPDKSGLPSDRFSAERTGGSVSTLTIQRTQQEDSAVYLCASSSPGYEQYFGPGTRLTVT.

The chain carries TRBV9 and TRBJ1-2; 8 bases line up with TRBD1. CDR3 size: 14 residues. With 5 bases clipped from V and 3 bases from J, the junction kept 6 bases outside the gene matches. Germline CDR1 reads SGDLS; CDR2 reads YYNGEE. The CDR3 DNA sequence: TGTGCCAGCAGTGTCCAGGGGGCTGACTATGGCTACACCTTC. Translating it yields CASSVQGADYGYTF.

V usage is TRBV7-9 and J usage is TRBJ2-7; D is possibly TRBD2 (6 bases). The V gene's germline CDR1 is SEHNR and CDR2 FQNEAQ (reference sequence). V shed 5 bases and J shed 5 bases, with 13 bases lying between them. The CDR3 spans 13 residues. CDR3 sequence (DNA): TGTGCCAGCAGCCCCGGGAGTGTCGACGAGCAGTACTTC. Translation gives CASSPGSVDEQYF.

This clonotype was picked up a small number of times. The chain has TRBV7-9 and TRBJ1-5, with 8 bases matching TRBD1. The J segment lost 2 bases and the V segment lost 5 bases, leaving 11 bases of the junction unmatched. Germline lookup yields CDR1 SEHNR and CDR2 FQNEAQ (reference sequence). The length of the CDR3 is 17 residues. CDR3 coding DNA: TGTGCCAGCAGCCAAGATGTTGAGACAGGGGGCAATCAGCCCCAGCATTTT. Protein: CASSQDVETGGNQPQHF.

V is TRBV20-1 and J is TRBJ2-7; 10 bases line up with TRBD2. The junction had 6 bases not matched to a gene; V was cut back by 5 bases and J by 2 bases. The CDR3 spans 14 residues. Germline-derived CDR1 and CDR2 are DFQATT and SNEGSKA (reference sequence). The CDR3 sequence is CSAGRAGGTYEQYF. DNA for the CDR3: TGCAGTGCTGGGCGAGCGGGAGGGACCTACGAGCAGTACTTC.

Comment on this clonotype: This could be a read error, since a much larger clone is one nucleotide away. Without the conserved terminal phenylalanine or tryptophan, this CDR3 likely stems from a read error. The CDR3 coding sequence is TGTGCCAGCAGTCGAGACAGGGGCGAGCAGTACTAC. This gives the protein CASSRDRGEQYY. The J gene is TRBJ2-7, the V gene TRBV7-9; TRBD1 agrees at 8 bases. Per germline, CDR1 SEHNR and CDR2 FQNEAQ (reference sequence). With 6 bases clipped from V and 6 bases from J, the junction kept 4 bases outside the gene matches. CDR3 length: 12 amino acids.

This rearrangement joins TRBV12-3 or TRBV12-4 to TRBJ2-2; 8 positions match TRBD2. J was trimmed by 6 bases and V by 6 bases; bases with no gene match: 9. This CDR3 contains 15 residues. The CDR3 bases are TGTGCCAGCAGGTCGGGACTAGGATGGTCCGGGGAGCTGTTTTTT. Translation gives CASRSGLGWSGELFF.

This sequence joins TRBV19 and TRBJ2-7, with 8 bases fitting TRBD2. The CDR3 covers 13 residues. Looked up from germline, CDR1 is LNHDA and CDR2 is SQIVND (reference sequence). The V segment lost 5 bases and the J segment 7 bases; nucleotides outside the gene matches: 7. The CDR3 loop reads CASSARGAGEQYF. Here the CDR3 DNA reads TGTGCCAGTAGTGCGCGGGGGGCCGGAGAGCAGTACTTC.

The chain links TRBV10-3 to TRBJ1-2; 10 bases agree with TRBD1. CDR3 length: 15 amino acids. Germline values: CDR1 ENHRY, CDR2 SYGVKD. V trimming: 3 bases; J trimming: 7 bases; junction bases outside the gene matches: 8. Written as DNA, the CDR3 is TGTGCCATCAGTGAACCCGGGACAGGGGATCGTGGCTACACCTTC. Amino acids: CAISEPGTGDRGYTF.

Points on this clonotype: No conserved phenylalanine or tryptophan ends this CDR3, so it is likely a read error. The DNA is left out, because the CDR3 cannot be placed on it with certainty; the CDR3 is given as TCRdb lists it. The rearrangement joins TRBV20-1 to TRBJ2-5. 8 amino acids form the CDR3, both terminal residues included. CDR1 and CDR2 from the germline V gene are DFQATT and SNEGSKA (reference sequence). The CDR3: CSARDKTL.

This clonotype occurred many times. The gene calls are TRBV9 and TRBJ2-5; D may match TRBD1 or TRBD2 (5 bases each). The CDR3 is 14 amino acids. V was pared by 3 bases and J by 5 bases, with 14 bases between. Germline loops: CDR1 SGDLS, CDR2 YYNGEE. The CDR3 coding sequence is TGTGCCAGCAGCGCTGGTTTGAGGGACGAGACCCAGTACTTC. This encodes CASSAGLRDETQYF.

Only a few counts were recorded for this clonotype. The chain joins TRBV7-2 to TRBJ2-7; D is possibly TRBD1 or TRBD2 (5 bases each). The CDR3 sequence is 13 residues long. Germline V gene lookup returns CDR1 SGHTA and CDR2 FQGNSA. V lost 3 bases, J lost 5 bases, and 11 bases lay in between. In nucleotides, the CDR3 is TGTGCCAGCAGCTTGGGGGATTTGCACGAGCAGTACTTC. This encodes CASSLGDLHEQYF.

This clonotype has a count of ten or more. V is TRBV29-1 and J is TRBJ2-5; D perhaps matches TRBD1 (6 bases). Trimming shortened V by 7 bases and J by 4 bases, and 16 bases separated the two germline ends. This CDR3 comprises 13 residues. The V gene's germline CDR1 is SQVTM and CDR2 ANQGSEA. CDR3 in amino acids: CSAQTGLGETQYF. Written as DNA, the CDR3 is TGCAGCGCGCAGACAGGACTTGGAGAGACCCAGTACTTC.

The J gene is TRBJ1-2, the V gene TRBV20-1; TRBD1 aligns across 9 bases. Germline-derived CDR1 and CDR2 are DFQATT and SNEGSKA (reference sequence). V trimming: 0 bases; J trimming: 5 bases; junction bases outside the gene matches: 4. This CDR3 has 14 residues. For the CDR3, the DNA is TGCAGTGCTAGAGATGGGACAGGGTGGTATGGCTACACCTTC. This sequence encodes CSARDGTGWYGYTF.

This clonotype came up many times. V and J are TRBV29-1 and TRBJ2-7; D ambiguous. The CDR3 covers 15 residues. Germline lookup yields CDR1 SQVTM and CDR2 ANQGSEA. Trimming left V 0 bases short and J 0 bases short, with 12 bases between. The CDR3 is CSVEEGSAPSYEQYF. The CDR3 DNA reads as TGCAGCGTTGAAGAGGGATCGGCCCCCTCCTACGAGCAGTACTTC.

This clonotype was seen more than once but under ten times. V and J are TRBV20-1 and TRBJ2-7, with 13 bases that match TRBD2. Germline CDR1 and CDR2: DFQATT and SNEGSKA (reference sequence). The V segment lost 1 base and the J segment 2 bases; nucleotides outside the gene matches: 2. This CDR3 has 15 amino acids. CDR3: CSARGTSGSAYEQYF. CDR3 coding DNA: TGCAGTGCTAGAGGGACTAGCGGGAGTGCCTACGAGCAGTACTTC.

In this sample, this clonotype turned up many times. The chain employs TRBV10-3 and TRBJ2-2; TRBD1 matches 8 bases. This CDR3 is 15 amino acids long. V lost 4 bases to trimming and J lost 4 bases; unmatched junction nucleotides: 5. Germline V lookup: CDR1 ENHRY, CDR2 SYGVKD. Here the CDR3 DNA reads TGTGCCATCAGTGGGGACAGGACACCCACCGGGGAGCTGTTTTTT. Amino acids: CAISGDRTPTGELFF.

There are many counts of this clonotype. The V gene is TRBV25-1, the J gene TRBJ2-6; 10 bases fit TRBD1. Germline CDR1 reads MGHDK; CDR2 reads SYGVNS. V shed 1 base, J shed 10 bases, and the junction held 13 bases outside the gene matches. The CDR3 is 18 amino acids. This chain's CDR3 is CASSEWFPTQGQGNVLTF. The CDR3 nucleotides read TGTGCCAGCAGTGAATGGTTCCCCACGCAGGGACAGGGGAACGTCCTGACTTTC.

The chain links TRBV4-3 to TRBJ2-2; D may be TRBD2 (5 bases). The CDR3 loop spans 17 amino acids. The germline V and J ends were trimmed by 0 bases and 2 bases, with 13 bases remaining between them. CDR1 is LGHNA, CDR2 YSLEER, per germline. The CDR3 region has the DNA TGCGCCAGCAGCCAAGATCTAGCCGAGGGTAACACCGGGGAGCTGTTTTTT. Its protein product is CASSQDLAEGNTGELFF.

The chain uses TRBV12-3 or TRBV12-4 and TRBJ1-1; 7 positions agree with TRBD1. J gave up 1 base and V 6 bases, and 14 bases lay outside the gene matches. This CDR3 comprises 17 residues. The CDR3 region is CASSREGQIVGNTEAFF. The CDR3 bases are TGTGCCAGCAGCCGGGAGGGACAGATAGTTGGGAACACTGAAGCTTTCTTT.

This clonotype was picked up many times. This chain connects TRBV15 to TRBJ2-5, with TRBD1 matching 12 bases. This CDR3 comprises 15 residues. Germline V gives CDR1 LNHNV, CDR2 YYDKDF (reference sequence). V gave up 3 bases and J gave up 5 bases; unmatched junction bases: 4. As DNA, the CDR3 is TGTGCCACCAGCAGGCCGGGACAGGGGGCCGAGACCCAGTACTTC. Its protein product is CATSRPGQGAETQYF.